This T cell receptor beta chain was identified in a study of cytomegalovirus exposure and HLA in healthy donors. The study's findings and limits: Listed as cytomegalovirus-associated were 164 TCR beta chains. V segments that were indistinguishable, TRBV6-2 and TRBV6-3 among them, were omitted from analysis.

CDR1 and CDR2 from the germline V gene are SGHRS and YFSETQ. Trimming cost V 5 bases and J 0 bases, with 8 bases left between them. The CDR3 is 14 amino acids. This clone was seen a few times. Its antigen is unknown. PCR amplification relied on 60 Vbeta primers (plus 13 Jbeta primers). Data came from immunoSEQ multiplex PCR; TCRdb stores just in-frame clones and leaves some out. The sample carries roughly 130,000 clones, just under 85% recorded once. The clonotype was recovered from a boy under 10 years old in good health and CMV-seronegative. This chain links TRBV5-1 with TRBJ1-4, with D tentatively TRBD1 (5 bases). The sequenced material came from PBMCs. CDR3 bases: TGCGCCAGCAGGGAGGGGCCAACTAATGAAAAACTGTTTTTT. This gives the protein CASREGPTNEKLFF.